These 24 T cell receptor beta chains originate from one sample sequenced in a study of cytomegalovirus exposure and HLA in healthy donors. Primers for the PCR totalled 60 Vbeta and 13 Jbeta. The protocol was immunoSEQ multiplex PCR, while the TCRdb copy is restricted to in-frame clones and leaves out a portion. The top ten hold around 3% of the sample, which has 90,000 to 150,000 clones, about 73% seen once. The sequenced material came from PBMCs. The origin of the receptors is a woman in her twenties or thirties in good health and CMV-seropositive.

The CDR3 sequence: CASSVGLYTGELFF. CDR3 nucleotide sequence: TGTGCCAGCAGCGTGGGACTTTACACCGGGGAGCTGTTTTTT. V is TRBV11-2 and J is TRBJ2-2; D perhaps matches TRBD2 (6 bases). V was shortened by 5 bases and J by 3 bases, with 10 bases between the two germline ends. The CDR3 has 14 amino acids. Germline V lookup: CDR1 SGHAT, CDR2 FQNNGV.

This chain connects TRBV19 to TRBJ2-5; D possibly corresponds to TRBD2 (7 bases). Trimming removed 7 bases from V and 4 bases from J, with 19 bases in between. Per germline, CDR1 LNHDA and CDR2 SQIVND (reference sequence). This CDR3 is 15 amino acids long. In nucleotides, the CDR3 is TGTGCCAGTACCCGGGGAGGGGGGTCTCGAGAGACCCAGTACTTC. As protein: CASTRGGGSRETQYF.

This clone was observed a handful of times. This CDR3 is CASSLDPGQSKQFF. In nucleotides, the CDR3 is TGTGCCAGCAGCTTAGATCCCGGACAGAGTAAGCAGTTCTTC. The J gene is TRBJ2-1, the V gene TRBV11-2; weak D call: TRBD1 (6 bases). V lost 0 bases and J lost 11, with 14 bases in between. The CDR3 is 14 residues long. CDR1 and CDR2 from the germline V gene are SGHAT and FQNNGV. The full variable domain, with the rest looked up from reference TRBV11-2 and TRBJ2-1, is EAGVAQSPRYKIIEKRQSVAFWCNPISGHATLYWYQQILGQGPKLLIQFQNNGVVDDSQLPKDRFSAERLKGVDSTLKIQPAKLEDSAVYLCASSLDPGQSKQFFGPGTRLTVL.

As to this clone: The sample has other DNA sequences that encode this CDR3 too. The chain employs TRBV2 and TRBJ1-2, with D possibly TRBD1 on 6 matching bases. The germline V gene encodes CDR1 SNHLY and CDR2 FYNNEI. The CDR3 runs 13 residues. The V end lost 2 bases, the J end lost 5 bases, and 9 bases lay between the germline ends. CDR3 protein: CASSEKGGYGYTF. DNA for the CDR3: TGTGCCAGCAGTGAAAAAGGGGGATATGGCTACACCTTC.

This sequence joins TRBV29-1 and TRBJ1-1; D gene unclear. V was shortened by 6 bases and J by 1 base, with 9 bases between the two germline ends. The CDR3 has 12 amino acids. Germline loops: CDR1 SQVTM, CDR2 ANQGSEA. The CDR3, as DNA: TGCAGCGTGGAGCGGACGAACACTGAAGCTTTCTTT. This sequence encodes CSVERTNTEAFF.

The chain joins TRBV2 to TRBJ2-1, with TRBD2 matching over 14 bases. The germline V gene has CDR1 SNHLY and CDR2 FYNNEI. The CDR3 length is 16 residues. V was pared by 5 bases and J by 7 bases, with 7 bases of the junction left unmatched. CDR3 in DNA: TGTGCCAGCAGTTATGGACTAGCGGGGGGCAGGAATGAGCAGTTCTTC. Protein product: CASSYGLAGGRNEQFF.

This sequence joins TRBV9 and TRBJ2-7; D may be TRBD1 (5 bases). The V gene's germline CDR1 is SGDLS and CDR2 YYNGEE. CDR3 size: 13 residues. V dropped 0 bases and J dropped 6 bases, with 10 bases sitting between them. CDR3 DNA: TGTGCCAGCAGCGTAGTTCAGCAGGGCGAGCAGTACTTC. Translation gives CASSVVQQGEQYF.

This clone was recorded a few times. The gene calls are TRBV5-1 and TRBJ1-2, with D unclear. Germline V gene lookup returns CDR1 SGHRS and CDR2 YFSETQ. Trimming stripped 0 bases from V and 4 bases from J, with 7 bases between. There are 13 residues in the CDR3. The CDR3 reads CASSLEGVYGYTF. The CDR3 DNA sequence: TGCGCCAGCAGCTTGGAGGGAGTCTATGGCTACACCTTC.

This chain connects TRBV18 to TRBJ2-1, with D hard to call. Germline lookup yields CDR1 KGHSH and CDR2 LQKENI. Trimming removed 2 bases at V and 6 bases at J, with 14 bases between. The CDR3 is 15 residues long. The CDR3 coding sequence is TGTGCCAGCTCACCATTGGCCGGCAGGTCCAATGAGCAGTTCTTC. Translated, it gives CASSPLAGRSNEQFF.

This clone turned up a few times. The chain is built from TRBV2 and TRBJ2-2; 10 nucleotides align to TRBD2. Germline CDR1 reads SNHLY; CDR2 reads FYNNEI. V was clipped by 6 bases and J by 2 bases; unmatched bases: 9. This CDR3 comprises 17 residues. This CDR3 reads CASRGLAGASNTGELFF. CDR3 bases: TGTGCCAGCAGGGGCCTAGCGGGGGCCTCCAACACCGGGGAGCTGTTTTTT.

To note about this clone: The same CDR3 can be traced to other DNA sequences in this sample. The chain is built from TRBV4-3 and TRBJ2-1; 9 nucleotides match TRBD2. Looked up from germline, CDR1 is LGHNA and CDR2 is YSLEER. Losses at the gene ends were 3 bases for V and 7 bases for J; bases not matched to a gene: 7. The CDR3 extends over 15 amino acids. The CDR3 reads CASSQLAGAGNEQFF. DNA of the CDR3: TGCGCCAGCAGCCAGTTAGCGGGGGCCGGGAATGAGCAGTTCTTC.

The rearrangement links TRBV4-3 to TRBJ1-2, with D possibly TRBD1 on 5 matching bases. Trimming shortened V by 4 bases and J by 8 bases, and 29 bases separated the two germline ends. The CDR3 is 18 residues long. Germline-derived CDR1 and CDR2 are LGHNA and YSLEER. CDR3 nucleotides: TGCGCCAGCAGCCCGGGGGGAGCTGGCAGCTTACCTATCGAGGGCTACACCTTC. It codes for CASSPGGAGSLPIEGYTF.

A few counts support this clone. This chain joins TRBV5-1 and TRBJ2-7; 8 nucleotides line up with TRBD1. V shed 0 bases and J 1 base; nucleotides not matched to a gene: 9. CDR1 SGHRS and CDR2 YFSETQ come from the germline V gene. The CDR3 is 17 residues long. CDR3 sequence reads: CASSLGPGQVLSYEQYF. CDR3 coding DNA: TGCGCCAGCAGCTTGGGCCCGGGACAGGTGTTATCCTACGAGCAGTACTTC.

The V and J genes are TRBV4-1 and TRBJ2-7, with TRBD1 identical over 7 bases. The CDR3 is 21 residues long. The trim removed 4 bases at V and 2 bases at J, leaving 26 bases unmatched. In germline, CDR1 is MGHRA, CDR2 YSYEKL. The CDR3 DNA sequence: TGCGCCAGCAGCCCCCGAGGTATTGGAACCGGTAAAGGGACAGCGACCTACGAGCAGTACTTC. Translation: CASSPRGIGTGKGTATYEQYF.

This rearrangement joins TRBV4-1 to TRBJ2-6; no clear D. The CDR3 totals 17 residues. V was trimmed by 4 bases and J by 0 bases, leaving 13 bases between them. CDR1 is MGHRA, CDR2 YSYEKL, per germline. CDR3 nucleotide sequence: TGCGCCAGCAGCCTTCGATCTGATAGCTCTGGGGCCAACGTCCTGACTTTC. It encodes CASSLRSDSSGANVLTF.

In regard to this clone: Its ends do not fully match the called genes, so a read error is possible. The rearrangement links TRBV19 to TRBJ1-2; 7 nucleotides match TRBD1. The CDR3 is 12 amino acids. Germline V gene lookup returns CDR1 LNHDA and CDR2 SQIVND (reference sequence). CDR3 nucleotide sequence: TGTGCCAGTAACGGAGGGGGCTATGACTACACCTTC. Its protein product is CASNGGGYDYTF.

This chain uses TRBV28 with TRBJ2-5; 13 nucleotides line up with TRBD2. The junction had 4 bases not matched to a gene; V was cut back by 5 bases and J by 4 bases. This CDR3 has 15 amino acids. Germline V lookup: CDR1 MDHEN, CDR2 SYDVKM. In nucleotides, the CDR3 is TGTGCCAGCAGTACCAGGACTAGCGGGGGAGAGACCCAGTACTTC. Protein product: CASSTRTSGGETQYF. Full variable domain (remainder filled in from reference TRBV28 and TRBJ2-5): DVKVTQSSRYLVKRTGEKVFLECVQDMDHENMFWYRQDPGLGLRLIYFSYDVKMKEKGDIPEGYSVSREKKERFSLILESASTNQTSMYLCASSTRTSGGETQYFGPGTRLLVL.

This clone has more than one count but fewer than ten. The gene calls are TRBV5-6 and TRBJ2-3, with TRBD2 matching over 11 bases. In germline, CDR1 is SGHDT, CDR2 YYEEEE. V shed 4 bases, J shed 3 bases, and the junction held 4 bases outside the gene matches. CDR3 size: 15 residues. The CDR3 DNA is TGTGCCAGCAGCAGTAGCGGGGGGGCGACAGATACGCAGTATTTT. Translating it yields CASSSSGGATDTQYF. Full variable domain (remainder filled in from reference TRBV5-6 and TRBJ2-3): DAGVTQSPTHLIKTRGQQVTLRCSPKSGHDTVSWYQQALGQGPQFIFQYYEEEERQRGNFPDRFSGHQFPNYSSELNVNALLLGDSALYLCASSSSGGATDTQYFGPGTRLTVL.

The rearrangement joins TRBV21-1 to TRBJ2-1; the DNA was not used to check the table's D call, TRBD2. TRBV21-1 is flagged as a pseudogene. The CDR3 runs 13 residues. The CDR3 loop reads CASSEGLRAEQFF. CDR3 sequence (DNA): TGTGCCAGCAGCGAGGGACTGAGGGCTGAGCAGTTCTTC.

This clone was found once. V gene TRBV2 combines with J gene TRBJ1-5; the D gene is possibly TRBD1 (5 bases). Trimming removed 7 bases at V and 2 bases at J, with 9 bases between. Germline V lookup: CDR1 SNHLY, CDR2 FYNNEI. The CDR3 consists of 13 residues. In DNA form, the CDR3 reads TGTGCCAGCAAGTGGGGCGGCAATCAGCCCCAGCATTTT. Amino acid sequence: CASKWGGNQPQHF.

V and J are TRBV12-5 and TRBJ2-1; 9 nucleotides align to TRBD2. Trimming at V came to 6 bases and at J to 8 bases, leaving 11 bases not matched to a gene. The CDR3 extends over 15 amino acids. In germline, CDR1 is LGHNT, CDR2 FRNRAP. CDR3 region: CASGAGRGGSDEQFF. Written as DNA, the CDR3 is TGTGCTAGTGGCGCAGGGCGGGGGGGTTCCGATGAGCAGTTCTTC.

This clone was counted only a few times. The chain carries TRBV13 and TRBJ2-3, with 7 bases identical to TRBD1. V shed 3 bases, J shed 2 bases, and the junction held 20 bases outside the gene matches. Germline V gives CDR1 PRHDT, CDR2 FYEKMQ (reference sequence). The CDR3 runs to 20 residues. The CDR3 loop reads CASSFETWDSLNRDTDTQYF. In nucleotides, the CDR3 is TGTGCCAGCAGCTTCGAAACATGGGACAGCCTTAACAGGGACACAGATACGCAGTATTTT.

The chain couples TRBV11-2 to TRBJ1-2, with 7 bases aligning to TRBD1. Germline V CDR1 and CDR2: SGHAT, FQNNGV. The CDR3 totals 15 residues. After removal of 5 bases from V and 7 bases from J, the junction contained 13 bases not matched to a gene. In DNA, the CDR3 is TGTGCCAGCAGCCTGTCCCCCCCGACAGGGTTTGGCTACACCTTC. Its translation: CASSLSPPTGFGYTF.

About this clone: Germline and junction disagree at one end, which may indicate a read error. Other DNA sequences in the sample encode the same CDR3. The chain couples TRBV27 to TRBJ2-7, with 13 bases lining up with TRBD2. In germline, CDR1 is MNHEY, CDR2 SMNVEV (reference sequence). The CDR3 totals 16 residues. CDR3 coding DNA: TGTGCCAGCAGGTCGACTAGCGGGGGGAGACCCTACGAGCAGTATTTC. Its protein product is CASRSTSGGRPYEQYF.